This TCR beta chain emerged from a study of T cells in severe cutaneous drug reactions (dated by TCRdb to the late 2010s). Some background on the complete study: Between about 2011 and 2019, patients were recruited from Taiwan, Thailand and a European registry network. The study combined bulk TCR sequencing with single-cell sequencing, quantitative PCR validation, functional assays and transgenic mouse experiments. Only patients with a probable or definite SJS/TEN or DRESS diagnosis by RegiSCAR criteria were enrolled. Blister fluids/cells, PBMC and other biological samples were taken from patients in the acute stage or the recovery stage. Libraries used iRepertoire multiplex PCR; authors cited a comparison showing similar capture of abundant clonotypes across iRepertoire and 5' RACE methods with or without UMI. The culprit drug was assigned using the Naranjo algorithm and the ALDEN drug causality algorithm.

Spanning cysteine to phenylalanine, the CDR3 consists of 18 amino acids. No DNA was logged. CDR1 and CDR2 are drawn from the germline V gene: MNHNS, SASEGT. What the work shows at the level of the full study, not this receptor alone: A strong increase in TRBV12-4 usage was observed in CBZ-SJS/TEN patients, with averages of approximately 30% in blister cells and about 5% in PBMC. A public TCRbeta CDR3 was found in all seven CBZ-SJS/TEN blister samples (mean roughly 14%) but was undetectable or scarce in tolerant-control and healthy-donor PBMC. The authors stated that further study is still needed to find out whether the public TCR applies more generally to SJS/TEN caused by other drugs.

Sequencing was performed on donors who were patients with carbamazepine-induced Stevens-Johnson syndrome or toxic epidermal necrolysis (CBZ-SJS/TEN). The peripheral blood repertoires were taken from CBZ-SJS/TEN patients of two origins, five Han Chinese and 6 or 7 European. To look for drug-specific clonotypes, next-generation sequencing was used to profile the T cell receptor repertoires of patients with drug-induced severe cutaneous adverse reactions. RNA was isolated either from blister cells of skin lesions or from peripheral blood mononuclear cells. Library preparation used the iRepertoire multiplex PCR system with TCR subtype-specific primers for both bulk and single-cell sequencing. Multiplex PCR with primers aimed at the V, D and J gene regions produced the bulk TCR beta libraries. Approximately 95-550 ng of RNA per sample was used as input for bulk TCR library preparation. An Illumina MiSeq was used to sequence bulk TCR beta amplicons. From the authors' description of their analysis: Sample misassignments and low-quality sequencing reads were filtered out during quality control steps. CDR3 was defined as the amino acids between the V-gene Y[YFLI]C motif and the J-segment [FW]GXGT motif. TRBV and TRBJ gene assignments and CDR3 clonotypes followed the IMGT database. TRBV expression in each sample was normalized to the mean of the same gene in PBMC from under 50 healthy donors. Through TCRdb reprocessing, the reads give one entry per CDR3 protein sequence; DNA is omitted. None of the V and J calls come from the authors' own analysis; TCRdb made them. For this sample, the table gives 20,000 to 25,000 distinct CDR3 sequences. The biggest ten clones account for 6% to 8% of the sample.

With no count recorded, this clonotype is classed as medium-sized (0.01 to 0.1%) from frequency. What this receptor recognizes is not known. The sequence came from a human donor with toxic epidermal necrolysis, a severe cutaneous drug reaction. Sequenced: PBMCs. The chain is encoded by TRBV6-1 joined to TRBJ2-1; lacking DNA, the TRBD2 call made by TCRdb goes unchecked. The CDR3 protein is CASSEFGAISRRGNEQFF.